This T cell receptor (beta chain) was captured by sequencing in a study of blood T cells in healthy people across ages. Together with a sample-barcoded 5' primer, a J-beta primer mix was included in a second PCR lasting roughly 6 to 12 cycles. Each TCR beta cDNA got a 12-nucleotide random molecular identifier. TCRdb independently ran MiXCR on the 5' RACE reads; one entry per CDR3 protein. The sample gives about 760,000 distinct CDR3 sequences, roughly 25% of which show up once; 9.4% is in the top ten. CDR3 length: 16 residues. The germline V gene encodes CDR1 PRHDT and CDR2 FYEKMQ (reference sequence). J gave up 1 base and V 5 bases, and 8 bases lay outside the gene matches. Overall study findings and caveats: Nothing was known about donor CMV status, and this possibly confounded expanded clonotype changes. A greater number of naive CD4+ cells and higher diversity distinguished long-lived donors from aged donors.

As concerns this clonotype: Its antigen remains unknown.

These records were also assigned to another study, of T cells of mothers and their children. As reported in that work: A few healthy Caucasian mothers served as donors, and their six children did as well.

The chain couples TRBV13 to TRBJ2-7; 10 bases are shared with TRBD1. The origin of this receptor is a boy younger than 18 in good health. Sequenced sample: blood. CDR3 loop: CASSGPGQGSSYEQYF. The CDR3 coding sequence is TGTGCCAGCAGCGGTCCGGGACAGGGGTCGTCCTACGAGCAGTACTTC.